This T cell receptor beta chain was sequenced for a study of T cell clonality in common variable immunodeficiency. CVID and control samples used equivalent genomic DNA input. Sequencing was performed with immunoSEQ multiplex PCR; in TCRdb, only in-frame clones are kept and a portion is missing. Its clone listing holds fewer than 20,000 clones. Most patients and controls had Caucasian heritage. Per germline, CDR1 KGHSH and CDR2 LQKENI. Trimming stripped 6 bases from V and 5 bases from J, with 16 bases between. The CDR3 sequence is 14 residues long. Broader study findings: CVID subjects showed higher TCRbeta clonality than healthy controls. Reportedly, TCR beta sequences from common variable immunodeficiency showed fewer deletions and N-nucleotide insertions. Shared TCRbeta clones were fewer between CVID subjects than controls.

Points on this clone: The antigen remains undetermined. Read coverage stops 3 residues before the CDR3 terminus; the germline J gene supplies the remainder.

The genes are TRBV18 and TRBJ1-2; D gene uncertain. Sequenced sample: peripheral blood mononuclear cells. The sequence derives from a human donor with common variable immunodeficiency. The CDR3 DNA, read in part, is TGTGCCAGCTCCCCCGCTTTGGAAGGGTATGGC. Amino acid sequence: CASSPALEGYG. The whole CDR3 is CASSPALEGYGYTF.